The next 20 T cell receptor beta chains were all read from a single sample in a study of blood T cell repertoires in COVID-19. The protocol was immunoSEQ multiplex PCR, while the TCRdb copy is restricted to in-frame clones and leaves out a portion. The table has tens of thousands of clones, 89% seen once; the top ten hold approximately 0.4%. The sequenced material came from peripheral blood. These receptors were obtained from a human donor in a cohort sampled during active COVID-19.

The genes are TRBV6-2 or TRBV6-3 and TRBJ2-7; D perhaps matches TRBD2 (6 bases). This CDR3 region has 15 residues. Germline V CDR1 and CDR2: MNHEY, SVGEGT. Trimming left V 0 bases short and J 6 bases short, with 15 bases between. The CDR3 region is CASSYSGLGVGEQYF. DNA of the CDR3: TGTGCCAGCAGTTACTCGGGACTCGGTGTGGGCGAGCAGTACTTC.

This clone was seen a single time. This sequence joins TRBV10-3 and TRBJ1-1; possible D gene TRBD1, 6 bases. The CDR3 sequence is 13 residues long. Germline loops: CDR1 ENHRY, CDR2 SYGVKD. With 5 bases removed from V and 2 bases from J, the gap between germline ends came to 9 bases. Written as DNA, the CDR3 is TGTGCCATCAGTCCGGACAGTAACACTGAAGCTTTCTTT. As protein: CAISPDSNTEAFF.

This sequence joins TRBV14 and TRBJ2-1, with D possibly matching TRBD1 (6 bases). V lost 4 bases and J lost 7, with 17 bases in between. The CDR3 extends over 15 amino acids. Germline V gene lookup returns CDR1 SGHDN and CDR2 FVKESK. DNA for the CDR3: TGTGCCAGCAGCCCCCAGGGGAGTTTGAGTAATGAGCAGTTCTTC. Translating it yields CASSPQGSLSNEQFF.

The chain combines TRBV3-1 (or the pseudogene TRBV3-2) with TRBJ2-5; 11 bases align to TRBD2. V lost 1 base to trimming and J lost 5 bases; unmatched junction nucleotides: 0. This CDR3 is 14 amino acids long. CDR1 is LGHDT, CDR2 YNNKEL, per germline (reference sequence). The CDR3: CASSQGTSGETQYF. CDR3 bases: TGTGCCAGCAGCCAAGGGACTAGCGGGGAGACCCAGTACTTC.

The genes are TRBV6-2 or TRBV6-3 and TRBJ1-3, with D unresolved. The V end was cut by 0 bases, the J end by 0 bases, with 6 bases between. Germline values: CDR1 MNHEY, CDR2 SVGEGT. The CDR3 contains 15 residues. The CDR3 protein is CASSYSWSSGNTIYF. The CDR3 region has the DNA TGTGCCAGCAGTTACTCGTGGAGCTCTGGAAACACCATATATTTT.

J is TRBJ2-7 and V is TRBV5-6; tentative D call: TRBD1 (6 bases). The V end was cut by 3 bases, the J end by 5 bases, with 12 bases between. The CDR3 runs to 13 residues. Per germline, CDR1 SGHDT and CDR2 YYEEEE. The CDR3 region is CASSSSGVHEQYF. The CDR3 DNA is TGTGCCAGCAGCTCCTCAGGGGTGCACGAGCAGTACTTC.

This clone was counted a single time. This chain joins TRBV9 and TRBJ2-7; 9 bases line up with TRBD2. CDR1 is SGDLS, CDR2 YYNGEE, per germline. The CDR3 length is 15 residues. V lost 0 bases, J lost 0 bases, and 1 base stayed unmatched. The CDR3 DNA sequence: TGTGCCAGCAGCGTAGGTAGCGGGGGCTCCTACGAGCAGTACTTC. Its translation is CASSVGSGGSYEQYF.

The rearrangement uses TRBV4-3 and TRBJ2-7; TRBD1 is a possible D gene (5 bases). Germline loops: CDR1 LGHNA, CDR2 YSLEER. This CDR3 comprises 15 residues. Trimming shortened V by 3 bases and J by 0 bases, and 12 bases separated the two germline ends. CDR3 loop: CASSQGLGSSYEQYF. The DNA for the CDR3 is TGCGCCAGCAGCCAGGGGCTGGGGTCCTCCTACGAGCAGTACTTC.

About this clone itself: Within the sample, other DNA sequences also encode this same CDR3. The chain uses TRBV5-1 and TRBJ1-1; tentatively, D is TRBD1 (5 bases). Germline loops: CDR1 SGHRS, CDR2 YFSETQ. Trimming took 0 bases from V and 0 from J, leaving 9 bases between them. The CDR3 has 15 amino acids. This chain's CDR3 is CASSLARGMNTEAFF. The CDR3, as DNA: TGCGCCAGCAGCTTGGCTAGGGGAATGAACACTGAAGCTTTCTTT. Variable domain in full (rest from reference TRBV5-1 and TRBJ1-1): KAGVTQTPRYLIKTRGQQVTLSCSPISGHRSVSWYQQTPGQGLQFLFEYFSETQRNKGNFPGRFSGRQFSNSRSEMNVSTLELGDSALYLCASSLARGMNTEAFFGQGTRLTVV.

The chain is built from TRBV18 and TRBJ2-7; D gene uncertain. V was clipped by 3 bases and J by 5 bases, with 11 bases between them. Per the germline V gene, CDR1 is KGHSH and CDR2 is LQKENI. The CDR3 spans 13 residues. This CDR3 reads CASSPGTADEQYF. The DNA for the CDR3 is TGTGCCAGCTCACCCGGTACGGCGGACGAGCAGTACTTC.

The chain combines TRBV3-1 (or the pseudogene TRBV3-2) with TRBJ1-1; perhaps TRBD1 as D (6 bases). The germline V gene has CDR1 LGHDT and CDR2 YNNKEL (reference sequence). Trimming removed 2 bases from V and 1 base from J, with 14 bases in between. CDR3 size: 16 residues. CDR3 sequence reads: CASSQPHLTGNTEAFF. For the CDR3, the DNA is TGTGCCAGCAGCCAACCCCATCTGACAGGGAACACTGAAGCTTTCTTT.

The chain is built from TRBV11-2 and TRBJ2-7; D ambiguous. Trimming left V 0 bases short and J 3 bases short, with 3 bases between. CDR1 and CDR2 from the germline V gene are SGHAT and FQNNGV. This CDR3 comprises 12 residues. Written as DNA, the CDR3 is TGTGCCAGCAGCTTAGATCGCTACGAGCAGTACTTC. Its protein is CASSLDRYEQYF.

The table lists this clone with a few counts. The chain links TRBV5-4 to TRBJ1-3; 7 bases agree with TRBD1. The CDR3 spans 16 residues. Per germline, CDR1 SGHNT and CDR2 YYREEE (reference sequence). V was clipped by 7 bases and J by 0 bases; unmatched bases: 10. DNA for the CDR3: TGTGCCAGCCGGCCCGGTGGGACAGCCTCTGGAAACACCATATATTTT. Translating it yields CASRPGGTASGNTIYF. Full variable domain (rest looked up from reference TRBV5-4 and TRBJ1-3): ETGVTQSPTHLIKTRGQQVTLRCSSQSGHNTVSWYQQALGQGPQFIFQYYREEENGRGNFPPRFSGLQFPNYSSELNVNALELDDSALYLCASRPGGTASGNTIYFGEGSWLTVV.

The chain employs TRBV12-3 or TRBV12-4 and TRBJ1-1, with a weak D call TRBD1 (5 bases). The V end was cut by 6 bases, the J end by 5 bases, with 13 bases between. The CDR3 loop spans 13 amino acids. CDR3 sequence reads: CASSPPPGTEAFF. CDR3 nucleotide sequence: TGTGCCAGCAGCCCACCCCCAGGGACTGAAGCTTTCTTT.

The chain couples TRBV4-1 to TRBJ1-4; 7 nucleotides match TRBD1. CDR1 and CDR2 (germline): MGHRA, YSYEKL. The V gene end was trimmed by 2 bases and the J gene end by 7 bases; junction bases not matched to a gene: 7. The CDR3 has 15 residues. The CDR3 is CASSQLRDRIEKLFF. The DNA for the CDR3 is TGCGCCAGCAGCCAACTCCGGGACAGAATTGAAAAACTGTTTTTT.

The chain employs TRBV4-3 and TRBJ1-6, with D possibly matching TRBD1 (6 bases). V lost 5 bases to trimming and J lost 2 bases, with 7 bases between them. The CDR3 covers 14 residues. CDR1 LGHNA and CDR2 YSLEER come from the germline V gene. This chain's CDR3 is CASSKGAYNSPLHF. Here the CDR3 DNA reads TGCGCCAGCAGCAAGGGGGCCTATAATTCACCCCTCCACTTT.

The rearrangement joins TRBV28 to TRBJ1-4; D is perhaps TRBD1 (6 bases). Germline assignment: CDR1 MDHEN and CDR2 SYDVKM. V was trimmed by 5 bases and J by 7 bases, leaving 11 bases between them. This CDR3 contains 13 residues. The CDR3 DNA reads TGTGCCAGCAGTACAGGGAATGGTGAAAAACTGTTTTTT. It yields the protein CASSTGNGEKLFF.

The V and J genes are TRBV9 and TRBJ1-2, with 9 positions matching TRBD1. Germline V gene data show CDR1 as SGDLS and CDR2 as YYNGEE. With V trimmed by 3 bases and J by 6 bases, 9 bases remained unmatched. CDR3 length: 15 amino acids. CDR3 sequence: CASSDGTGRGDGYTF. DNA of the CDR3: TGTGCCAGCAGCGATGGGACAGGGAGGGGGGATGGCTACACCTTC. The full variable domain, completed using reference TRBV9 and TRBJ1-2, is DSGVTQTPKHLITATGQRVTLRCSPRSGDLSVYWYQQSLDQGLQFLIQYYNGEERAKGNILERFSAQQFPDLHSELNLSSLELGDSALYFCASSDGTGRGDGYTFGSGTRLTVV.

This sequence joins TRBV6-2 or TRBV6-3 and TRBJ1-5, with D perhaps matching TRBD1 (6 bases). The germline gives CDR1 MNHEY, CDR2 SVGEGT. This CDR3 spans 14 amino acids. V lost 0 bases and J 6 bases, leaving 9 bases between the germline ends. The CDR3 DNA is TGTGCCAGCAGTTACTCAGGGGGATTTCAGCCCCAGCATTTT. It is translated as CASSYSGGFQPQHF.

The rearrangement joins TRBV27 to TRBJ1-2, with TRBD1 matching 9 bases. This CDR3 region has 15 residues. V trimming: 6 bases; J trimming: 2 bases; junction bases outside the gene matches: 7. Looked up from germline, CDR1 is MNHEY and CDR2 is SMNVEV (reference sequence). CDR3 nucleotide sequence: TGTGCCAGCAGGGCGACAGGGGGGACGAACTATGGCTACACCTTC. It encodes CASRATGGTNYGYTF.